This T cell receptor beta chain was found in a study of blood T cell repertoires in COVID-19 (dated by TCRdb to about 2020). For context, the study as a whole: Samples covering the acute and convalescent phases of COVID-19 were provided by collaborators in the United States, Italy and Spain. The material from the prospective study consisted of cDNA or gDNA derived from T cells, B-cell-depleted T cells, or PBMCs. Deeply sampled blood TCRbeta repertoires from subjects exposed to, actively infected with, or recovered from COVID-19 were included in the dataset. A freely available public database, intended as a resource for researchers studying the immune response to SARS-CoV-2, is where the repertoires were released. Samples came from the ongoing ImmuneRACE study (first 160 participants) plus 1,254 subjects from 6 global collaborators. Sample metadata almost always included a de-identified subject ID, COVID-19 status, age in years and sex. HLA class I and class II types, where available, came from metadata supplied by the sample provider rather than from assay-based typing.

With regard to this clone: Its antigen target is currently unknown. Base qualities were left out, and no much larger clone turns up one base away.

Broad study findings and their caveats: How much clinical and demographic metadata was included differed by source and by participant, and the metadata was provided uncurated.

V and J are truncated by 2 bases and 2 bases respectively, leaving an intervening sequence of 7 bases. CDR1 and CDR2 are read off the germline V gene (reference sequence) as SGHKS and YYEKEE. The CDR3, from cysteine to phenylalanine, totals 13 residues. CDR3 DNA only is kept here, 39 bases in frame from base 1. One collaborating source in Seattle enrolled patients while the patients were actively infected and followed the patients over time throughout the course of disease. Whole blood was collected in K2EDTA tubes by collaborating institutions according to the institutions' own protocols. For TCRbeta analysis, collaborator samples were shipped as frozen whole blood, as isolated PBMCs, or as DNA extracted from either sample type. TCRbeta CDR3 regions were amplified from genomic DNA using the immunoSEQ Assay, a bias-controlled multiplex PCR. In the paper's pipeline: The number of nucleated cells in each sample was estimated by amplification of reference gene primers within the assay. To quantify the absolute abundance of each unique TCRbeta CDR3 rearrangement, sequence reads were collapsed and filtered. For each sample, productive Simpson clonality was calculated by taking the square root of Simpson's diversity index across productive rearrangements. Entries here come from immuneACCESS through TCRdb and include only in-frame sequences with V and J called. Some clones fail to appear in such tables; in the studies checked, an unresolved V gene covers under half of the shortfall, and the cause of the remainder is unknown. V and J calls and clone size come straight from that table; D and trimming were deduced from the DNA. This sample has over 65,000 clones in its table, and around 82% of those were observed once. The ten largest clones capture roughly 38% of the sample.

The TCR sequence derives from a man between 60 and 75 years old with COVID-19, enrolled during active disease. The sample taken for sequencing was peripheral blood. The V gene is TRBV5-5 and the J gene is TRBJ2-5; possibly the D gene is TRBD1, per 6 matching bases. The CDR3 loop reads CASSLGGQETQYF. DNA sequence: TGTGCCAGCAGCTTAGGGGGACAAGAGACCCAGTACTTC. Extended through the reference TRBV5-5 and TRBJ2-5 proteins, this CDR3 yields the full variable domain: DAGVTQSPTHLIKTRGQQVTLRCSPISGHKSVSWYQQVLGQGPQFIFQYYEKEERGRGNFPDRFSARQFPNYSSELNVNALLLGDSALYLCASSLGGQETQYFGPGTRLLVL.